This T cell receptor beta chain was recorded in a study of CD8+ T cells in alopecia areata. Study details: Tofacitinib ran for 6 to 18 months before 6 months off drug.

The length of the CDR3 is 16 residues. Trimming pared 4 bases from V and 0 bases from J, leaving 16 bases between. CDR1 is SGHDT and CDR2 is YYEEEE in the germline V gene. Regarding treatment: oral pan-JAK inhibitor, 5-10 mg twice daily. The sorting of PBMCs gave CD4+ and CD8+ T cells. Study outcomes and limitations: Persistence during tofacitinib was seen for many expanded lesional clones in scalp and blood. Expanded CD8+ clones among the top 100, as well as scalp clonality, were significantly decreased by tofacitinib.

This clone was observed a few times. No antigen is known for it. cDNA reverse transcribed from extracted RNA served as the sequencing template. Here immunoSEQ multiplex PCR was the method, and the copy in TCRdb shows in-frame clones only, minus some. The sample carries roughly 250,000 clones, around three fifths recorded once. The clonotype was recovered from a human donor with alopecia areata. This specimen was CD4+ T cells sorted from blood, taken around week 54, from a patient treated with tofacitinib. The J gene is TRBJ2-5, the V gene TRBV5-6; maybe TRBD2 (7 bases). CDR3 region: CASSRGATGNQETQYF. CDR3 nucleotides: TGTGCCAGCAGCCGGGGGGCCACAGGGAACCAAGAGACCCAGTACTTC.